The entry that follows covers one T cell receptor (beta chain) sequence. What it binds is unknown. PCR was performed using 60 Vbeta and 13 Jbeta primers. The protocol was immunoSEQ multiplex PCR, while the TCRdb copy is restricted to in-frame clones and leaves out a portion. The sample consists of 150,000 or so clones, 55% to 75% of them appearing once. The data derive from a study of cytomegalovirus exposure and HLA in healthy donors. Looking at the study overall: An early data release held about 85 million unique TCRs from HLA-typed donors. Whole-study results and caveats: Being indistinguishable, some V segments were excluded, TRBV6-2 and TRBV6-3 among them. It was taken for granted in presence/absence analyses that sequencing depth across donors was roughly uniform.

The CDR3 has 15 amino acids. V was clipped by 4 bases and J by 2 bases; unmatched bases: 8. Germline CDR1 is SGHRS and CDR2 is YFSETQ. This chain uses TRBV5-1 with TRBJ1-1, with TRBD1 matching 7 bases. The TCR comes from a human donor in good health. Sequencing input: PBMCs. The CDR3: CASSGTRGINTEAFF. The CDR3 DNA reads as TGCGCCAGCAGCGGAACCAGGGGGATAAACACTGAAGCTTTCTTT.